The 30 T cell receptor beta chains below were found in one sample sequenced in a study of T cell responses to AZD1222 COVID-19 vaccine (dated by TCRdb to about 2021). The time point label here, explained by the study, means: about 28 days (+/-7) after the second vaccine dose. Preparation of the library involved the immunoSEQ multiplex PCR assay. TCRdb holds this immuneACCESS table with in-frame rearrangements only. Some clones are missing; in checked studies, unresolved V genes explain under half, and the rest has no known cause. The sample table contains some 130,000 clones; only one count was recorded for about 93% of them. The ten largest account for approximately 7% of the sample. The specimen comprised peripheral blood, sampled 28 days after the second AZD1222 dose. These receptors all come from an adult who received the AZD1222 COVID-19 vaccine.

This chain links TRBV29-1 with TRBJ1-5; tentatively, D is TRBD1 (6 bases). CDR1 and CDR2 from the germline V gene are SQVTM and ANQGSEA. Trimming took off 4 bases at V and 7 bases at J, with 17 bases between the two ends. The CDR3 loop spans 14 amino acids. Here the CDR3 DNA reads TGCAGCGTTGTTGTGGGGGCTGAGAGGCAGCCCCAGCATTTT. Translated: CSVVVGAERQPQHF.

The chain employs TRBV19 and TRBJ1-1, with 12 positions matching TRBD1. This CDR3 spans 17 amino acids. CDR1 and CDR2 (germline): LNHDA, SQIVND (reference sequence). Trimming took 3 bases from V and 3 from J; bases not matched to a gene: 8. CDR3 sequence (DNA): TGTGCCAGTAGTATTTGGGGACAGGGGGCGTTAGACACTGAAGCTTTCTTT. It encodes CASSIWGQGALDTEAFF.

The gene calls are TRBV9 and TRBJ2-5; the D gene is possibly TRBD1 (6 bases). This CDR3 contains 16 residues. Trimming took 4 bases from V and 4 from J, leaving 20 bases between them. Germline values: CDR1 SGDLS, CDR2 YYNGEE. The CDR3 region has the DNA TGTGCCAGCAGCAACCGACAGGATTTGCTGGGAGAGACCCAGTACTTC. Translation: CASSNRQDLLGETQYF. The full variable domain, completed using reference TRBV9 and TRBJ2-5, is DSGVTQTPKHLITATGQRVTLRCSPRSGDLSVYWYQQSLDQGLQFLIQYYNGEERAKGNILERFSAQQFPDLHSELNLSSLELGDSALYFCASSNRQDLLGETQYFGPGTRLLVL.

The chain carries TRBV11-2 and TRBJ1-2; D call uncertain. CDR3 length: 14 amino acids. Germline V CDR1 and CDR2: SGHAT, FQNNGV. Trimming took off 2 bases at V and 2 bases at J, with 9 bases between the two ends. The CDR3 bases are TGTGCCAGCAGCTTAAGCACGGGGAACTATGGCTACACCTTC. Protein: CASSLSTGNYGYTF.

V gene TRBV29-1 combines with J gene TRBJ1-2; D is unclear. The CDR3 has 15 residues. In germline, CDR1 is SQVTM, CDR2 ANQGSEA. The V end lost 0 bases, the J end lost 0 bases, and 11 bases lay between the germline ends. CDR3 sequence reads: CSVEEADGANYGYTF. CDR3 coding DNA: TGCAGCGTTGAAGAAGCGGACGGGGCTAACTATGGCTACACCTTC.

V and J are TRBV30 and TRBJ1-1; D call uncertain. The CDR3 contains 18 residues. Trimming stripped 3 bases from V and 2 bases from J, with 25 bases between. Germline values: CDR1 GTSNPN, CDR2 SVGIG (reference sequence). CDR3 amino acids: CAWRNPGRIPDLNTEAFF. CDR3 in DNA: TGTGCCTGGAGGAACCCAGGAAGGATCCCCGATTTAAACACTGAAGCTTTCTTT.

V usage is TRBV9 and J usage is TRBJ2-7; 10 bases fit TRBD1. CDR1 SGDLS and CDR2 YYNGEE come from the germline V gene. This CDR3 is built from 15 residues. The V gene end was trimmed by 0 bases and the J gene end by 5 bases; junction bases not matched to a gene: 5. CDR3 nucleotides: TGTGCCAGCAGCGTAGGACAGGGGGCTGGCGACGAGCAGTACTTC. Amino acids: CASSVGQGAGDEQYF.

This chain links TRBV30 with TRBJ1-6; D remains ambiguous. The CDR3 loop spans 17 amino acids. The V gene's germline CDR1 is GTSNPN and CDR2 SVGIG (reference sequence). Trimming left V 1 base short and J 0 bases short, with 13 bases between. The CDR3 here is CAWSAPSESSYNSPLHF. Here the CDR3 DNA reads TGTGCCTGGAGTGCACCCTCCGAGAGCTCCTATAATTCACCCCTCCACTTT.

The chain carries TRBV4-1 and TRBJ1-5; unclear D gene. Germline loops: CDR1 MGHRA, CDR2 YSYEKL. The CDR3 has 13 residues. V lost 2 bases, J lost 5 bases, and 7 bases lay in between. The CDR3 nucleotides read TGCGCCAGCAGCCAAATCCGGGATCAGCCCCAGCATTTT. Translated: CASSQIRDQPQHF.

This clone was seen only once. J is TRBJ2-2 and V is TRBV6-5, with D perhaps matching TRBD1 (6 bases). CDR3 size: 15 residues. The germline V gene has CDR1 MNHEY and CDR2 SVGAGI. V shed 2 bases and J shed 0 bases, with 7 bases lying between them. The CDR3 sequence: CASSYQGSNTGELFF. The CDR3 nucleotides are TGTGCCAGCAGTTACCAGGGGTCGAACACCGGGGAGCTGTTTTTT.

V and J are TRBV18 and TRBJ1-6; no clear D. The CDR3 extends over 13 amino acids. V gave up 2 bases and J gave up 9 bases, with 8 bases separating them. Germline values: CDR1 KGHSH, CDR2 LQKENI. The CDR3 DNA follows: TGTGCCAGCTCACCAGGAGATTCTTCACCCCTCCACTTT. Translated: CASSPGDSSPLHF. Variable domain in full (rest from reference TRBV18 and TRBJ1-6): NAGVMQNPRHLVRRRGQEARLRCSPMKGHSHVYWYRQLPEEGLKFMVYLQKENIIDESGMPKERFSAEFPKEGPSILRIQQVVRGDSAAYFCASSPGDSSPLHFGNGTRLTVT.

The CDR3 reads CASSQASGQGATYYGYTF. DNA for the CDR3: TGTGCCAGCAGCCAAGCTTCTGGGCAGGGGGCGACCTACTATGGCTACACCTTC. V is TRBV3-1 (or the pseudogene TRBV3-2) and J is TRBJ1-2; 8 positions match TRBD1. This CDR3 is built from 18 residues. Germline V lookup: CDR1 LGHDT, CDR2 YNNKEL (reference sequence). V was clipped by 1 base and J by 3 bases; unmatched bases: 13.

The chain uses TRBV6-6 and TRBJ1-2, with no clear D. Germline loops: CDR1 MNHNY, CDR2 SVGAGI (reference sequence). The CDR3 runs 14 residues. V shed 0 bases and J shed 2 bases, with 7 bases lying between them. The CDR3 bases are TGTGCCAGCAGTTACTCGCAACAGAACTATGGCTACACCTTC. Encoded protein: CASSYSQQNYGYTF.

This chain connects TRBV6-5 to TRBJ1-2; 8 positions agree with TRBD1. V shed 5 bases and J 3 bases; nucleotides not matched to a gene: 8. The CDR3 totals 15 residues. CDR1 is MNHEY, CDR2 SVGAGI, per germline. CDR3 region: CASSQRQGLDYGYTF. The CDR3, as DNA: TGTGCCAGCAGTCAACGACAGGGGCTCGACTATGGCTACACCTTC.

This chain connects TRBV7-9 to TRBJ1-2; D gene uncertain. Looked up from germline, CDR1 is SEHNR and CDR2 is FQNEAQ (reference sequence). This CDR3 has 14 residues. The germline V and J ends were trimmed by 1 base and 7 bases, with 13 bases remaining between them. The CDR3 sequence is CASSLDPRAGGYTF. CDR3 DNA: TGTGCCAGCAGCTTAGATCCTAGGGCCGGTGGCTACACCTTC. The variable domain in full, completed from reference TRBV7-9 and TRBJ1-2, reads DTGVSQNPRHKITKRGQNVTFRCDPISEHNRLYWYRQTLGQGPEFLTYFQNEAQLEKSRLLSDRFSAERPKGSFSTLEIQRTEQGDSAMYLCASSLDPRAGGYTFGSGTRLTVV.

In DNA form, the CDR3 reads TGTGCCAGCAAGGGGGGAGTCGGCGGGGAGCTGTTTTTT. The encoded protein is CASKGGVGGELFF. This chain uses TRBV12-3 or TRBV12-4 with TRBJ2-2, with D perhaps matching TRBD1 or TRBD2 (6 bases each). There are 13 residues in the CDR3. Deletions cut 7 bases from V and 7 bases from J, with 13 bases between.

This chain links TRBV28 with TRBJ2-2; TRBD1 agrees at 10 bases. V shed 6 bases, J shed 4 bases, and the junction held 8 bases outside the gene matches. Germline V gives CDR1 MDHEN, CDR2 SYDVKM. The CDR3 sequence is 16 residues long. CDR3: CASRRQGASFTGELFF. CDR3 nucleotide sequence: TGTGCCAGCAGGAGACAGGGGGCAAGTTTCACCGGGGAGCTGTTTTTT.

The CDR3 reads CASSEHSNYGYTF. DNA of the CDR3: TGTGCCAGCAGTGAACACAGTAACTATGGCTACACCTTC. The chain uses TRBV2 and TRBJ1-2; D uncertain. The germline V gene encodes CDR1 SNHLY and CDR2 FYNNEI. The CDR3 runs 13 residues. The V end was cut by 2 bases, the J end by 1 base, with 5 bases between.

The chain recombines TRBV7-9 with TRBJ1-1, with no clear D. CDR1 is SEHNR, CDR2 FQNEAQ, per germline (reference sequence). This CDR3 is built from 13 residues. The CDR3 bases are TGTGCAGCTGCCTTGCGCCCGTCCCCTGAAGCTTTCTTT. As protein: CAAALRPSPEAFF.

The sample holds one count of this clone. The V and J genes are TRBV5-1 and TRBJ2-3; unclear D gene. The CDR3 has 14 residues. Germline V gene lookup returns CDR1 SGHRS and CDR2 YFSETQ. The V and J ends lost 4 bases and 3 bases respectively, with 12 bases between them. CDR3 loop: CASSGYGRTDTQYF. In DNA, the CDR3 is TGCGCCAGCAGCGGATATGGGCGGACAGATACGCAGTATTTT.

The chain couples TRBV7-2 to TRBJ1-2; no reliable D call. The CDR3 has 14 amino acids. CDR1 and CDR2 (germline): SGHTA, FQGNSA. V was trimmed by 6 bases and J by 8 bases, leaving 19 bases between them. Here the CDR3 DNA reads TGTGCCAGCAGTAAAATGGAGGGTTCGGACGGCTACACCTTC. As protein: CASSKMEGSDGYTF.

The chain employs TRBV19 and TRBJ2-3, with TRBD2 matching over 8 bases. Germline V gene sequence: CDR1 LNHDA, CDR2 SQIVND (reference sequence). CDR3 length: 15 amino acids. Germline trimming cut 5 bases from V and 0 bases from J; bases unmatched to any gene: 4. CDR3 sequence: CASSSGGASTDTQYF. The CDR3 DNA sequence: TGTGCCAGTAGTTCCGGGGGGGCGAGCACAGATACGCAGTATTTT.

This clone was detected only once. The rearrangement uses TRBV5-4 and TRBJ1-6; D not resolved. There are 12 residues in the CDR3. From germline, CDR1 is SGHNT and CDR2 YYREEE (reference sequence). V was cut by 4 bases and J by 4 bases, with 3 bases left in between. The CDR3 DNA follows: TGTGCCAGCAGCAGTTATAATTCACCCCTCCACTTT. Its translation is CASSSYNSPLHF.

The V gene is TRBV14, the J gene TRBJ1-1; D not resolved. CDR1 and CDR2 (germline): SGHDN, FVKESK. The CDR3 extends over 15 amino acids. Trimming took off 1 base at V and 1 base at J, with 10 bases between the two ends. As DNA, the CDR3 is TGTGCCAGCAGCCAAGGCACGGTTAAGAACACTGAAGCTTTCTTT. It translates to CASSQGTVKNTEAFF.

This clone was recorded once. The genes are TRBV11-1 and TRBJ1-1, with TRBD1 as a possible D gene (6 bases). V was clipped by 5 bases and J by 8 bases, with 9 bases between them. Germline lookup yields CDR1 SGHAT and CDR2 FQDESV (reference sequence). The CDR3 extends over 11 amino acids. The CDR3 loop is CASSGGGEAFF. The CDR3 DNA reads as TGTGCCAGCAGCGGAGGGGGGGAAGCTTTCTTT.

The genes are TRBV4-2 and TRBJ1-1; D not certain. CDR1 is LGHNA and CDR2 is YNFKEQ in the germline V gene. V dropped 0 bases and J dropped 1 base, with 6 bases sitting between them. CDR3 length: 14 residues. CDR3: CASSQDTKNTEAFF. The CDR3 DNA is TGTGCCAGCAGCCAAGACACGAAGAACACTGAAGCTTTCTTT.

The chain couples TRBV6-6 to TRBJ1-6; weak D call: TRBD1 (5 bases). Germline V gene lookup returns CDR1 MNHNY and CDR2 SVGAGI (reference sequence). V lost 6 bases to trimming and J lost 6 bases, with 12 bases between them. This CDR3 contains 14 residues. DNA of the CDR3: TGTGCCAGCAGCCTTCGGGGGAGTAATTCACCCCTCCACTTT. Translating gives CASSLRGSNSPLHF.

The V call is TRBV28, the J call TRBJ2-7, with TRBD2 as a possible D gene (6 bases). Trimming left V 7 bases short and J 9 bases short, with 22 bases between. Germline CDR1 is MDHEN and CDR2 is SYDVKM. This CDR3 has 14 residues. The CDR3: CASTTEGRPFAQYF. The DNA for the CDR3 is TGTGCCAGCACCACGGAGGGACGGCCATTCGCGCAGTACTTC.

CDR3 DNA sequence: TGTGCCAGTAGGAGGGGGAACCGGGGGATCTATGGCTACACCTTC. It translates to CASRRGNRGIYGYTF. The chain is built from TRBV19 and TRBJ1-2; maybe TRBD1 (6 bases). Trimming removed 6 bases from V and 4 bases from J, with 18 bases in between. This CDR3 spans 15 amino acids. Germline CDR1 LNHDA, CDR2 SQIVND (reference sequence).

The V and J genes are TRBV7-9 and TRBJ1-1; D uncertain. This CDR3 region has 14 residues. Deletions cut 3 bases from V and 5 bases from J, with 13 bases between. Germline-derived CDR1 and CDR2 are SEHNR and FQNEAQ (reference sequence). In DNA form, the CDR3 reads TGTGCCAGCAGCTTGTCTCGGGAAACGACTGAAGCTTTCTTT. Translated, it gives CASSLSRETTEAFF.